Included here is one T cell receptor (beta chain) sequence, with context. No antigen is known for it. The sample holds no much larger clone one base away, and base qualities are not on file. The time point label, read with the paper, signifies: baseline before first vaccination. Vaccinee samples were obtained from the UK trials COV001 and COV002, which included a single-blind randomized controlled phase 2/3 trial of AZD1222 (ChAdOx1 nCoV-19) in healthy adults. For TCRbeta chain sequencing, PBMC samples were collected from trial participants at day 0 and at day 28 after the second dose. This entry is derived from a study of T cell responses to AZD1222 COVID-19 vaccine (dated by TCRdb to the early 2020s). Some background on the complete study: AZD1222 recipients with second doses at about 4 weeks or about 12 weeks were pooled, because spike-specific TCR depth and breadth did not differ between schedules. TCR sequencing was performed for 233 trial participants, of whom around 200 were given two doses of AZD1222 and 26 were given two doses of MenACWY control vaccine. Trial participants were enrolled into age subgroups of 18-55, 56-69 and 70-plus years, which contained about 150, 28 and 57 TCR-sequenced participants, respectively.

The CDR3 regions of human TCRbeta chains were subjected to immunosequencing. The authors' pipeline ran thus. Repertoire TCRs were checked for matches against a reference library of SARS-CoV-2-specific TCRs that had been generated using the MIRA antigen-specificity platform. Breadth meant the fraction of unique TCRs that were SARS-CoV-2-associated, whereas depth meant the fraction of total T cells that were SARS-CoV-2-associated. Using the MIRA data, every spike-specific TCR was mapped to the spike region that the TCR reacted to and assigned to either a CD4 or a CD8 class. Log10-transformed breadth and depth values were compared by one-way ANOVA with Sidak's multiple comparisons tests. The source is immuneACCESS, and TCRdb retained only in-frame sequences with V and J called. Part of the clones is not carried over; for the studies checked, unresolved V genes explain less than half of this, and the remainder is unexplained. V and J calls and clone size are given by that table; D and trimming were obtained from the DNA. The table for this sample lists about 83,000 clones; more than 70% of them were counted only once. Of the sample, 7.5% to 9% falls within the top ten clones.

In the germline V gene (reference sequence), CDR1 corresponds to LGHDT and CDR2 to YNNKEL. The CDR3 sequence holds 15 residues, the cysteine and phenylalanine included. CDR3 DNA only is kept here, 45 bases in frame from base 1. Deletion took 1 base off V and 0 bases off J, with a span of 9 bases between the germline ends. On the study overall, not on this receptor specifically: In the small 56-69-year group, the increase in depth fell short of significance, most likely because of low power. No day 14 peak-response samples were available, so repertoires were characterized only after the peak T cell response. Reportedly, close to half of the unique spike-specific TCRs recognized epitopes lying outside the regions that are mutated in the B.1.351 and B.1.1.7 variants. After two AZD1222 doses, both the breadth and the depth of spike-specific TCRs were significantly higher than at day 0 and than in MenACWY recipients. Participants were mostly white British, with more females than males. The authors suggested clonal diversity may have been underestimated. Conclusions about previously exposed vaccinees are limited, since just six AZD1222 recipients were seropositive for SARS-CoV-2 at baseline. CD4 TCRs associated with the vaccine covered the entire spike protein, and the dominant responses were in regions 160-218 and 743-854.

The V gene is TRBV3-1 (or the pseudogene TRBV3-2) and the J gene is TRBJ1-2; the best D guess is TRBD1, with 5 bases matching. Specimen: peripheral blood, collected on day 0 of AZD1222 vaccination. The receptor was isolated from an adult in good health. The CDR3 region has the sequence CASSQGVGPNYGYTF. The sequenced DNA: TGTGCCAGCAGCCAAGGTGTGGGGCCTAACTATGGCTACACCTTC.